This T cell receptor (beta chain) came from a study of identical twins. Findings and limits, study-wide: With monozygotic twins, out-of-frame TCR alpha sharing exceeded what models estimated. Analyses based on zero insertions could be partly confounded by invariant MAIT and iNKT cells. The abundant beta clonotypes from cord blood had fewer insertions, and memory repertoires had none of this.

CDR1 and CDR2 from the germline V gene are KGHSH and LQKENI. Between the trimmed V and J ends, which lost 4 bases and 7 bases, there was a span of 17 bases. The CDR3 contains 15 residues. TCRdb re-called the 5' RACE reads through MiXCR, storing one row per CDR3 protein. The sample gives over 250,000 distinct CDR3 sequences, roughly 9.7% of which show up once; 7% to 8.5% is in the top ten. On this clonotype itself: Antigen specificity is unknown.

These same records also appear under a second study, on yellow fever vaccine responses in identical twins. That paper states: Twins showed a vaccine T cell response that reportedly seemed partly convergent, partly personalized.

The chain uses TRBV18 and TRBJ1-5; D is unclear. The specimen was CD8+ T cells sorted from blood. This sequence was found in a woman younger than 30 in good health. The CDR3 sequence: CASSLTTLGKQPQHF. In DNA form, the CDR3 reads TGTGCCAGCTCACTAACGACTTTGGGTAAGCAGCCCCAGCATTTT.